This T cell receptor beta chain comes out of a study of shared clonotypes between healthy human individuals. The wider study: For every donor, three CD4 naive, three CD4 memory, two CD8 naive and one CD8 memory plates were used.

There are 15 residues in the CDR3. Germline CDR1 reads SNHLY; CDR2 reads FYNNEI. V shed 6 bases and J 0 bases; nucleotides not matched to a gene: 4. Study-wide points: Researchers found naive subsets generally carried larger estimated richness than memory subsets.

This clone occurred a few times. The antigen is not known. Sequencing used immunoSEQ multiplex PCR; TCRdb keeps in-frame clones, though not all of them. The sample contains hundreds of thousands of clones, approximately 73% of which appear only once. Sequencing was carried out using memory CD4+ T cells sorted from blood. Subset specified: CD45RA-negative fraction. The rearrangement joins TRBV2 to TRBJ1-5; 8 bases match TRBD1. The sequence derives from a woman aged 25 to 39 in good health. As DNA, the CDR3 is TGTGCCAGCAGGGTGGACAGGGTTAGCAATCAGCCCCAGCATTTT. Its translation is CASRVDRVSNQPQHF.